A single sample is the source of the 30 T cell receptor beta chains below, sequenced in a study of cytomegalovirus exposure and HLA in healthy donors. The table came from immunoSEQ multiplex PCR; TCRdb's copy has only in-frame clones and leaves some out. The sample holds about 120,000 clones, about nine tenths seen once. The sequenced sample consisted of PBMCs. Receptor source: a young woman in good health and CMV-seronegative.

This clone was picked up a small number of times. This rearrangement joins TRBV6-1 to TRBJ2-7; no firm D call. The CDR3 consists of 13 residues. CDR1 is MNHNS and CDR2 is SASEGT in the germline V gene. V lost 6 bases and J 2 bases, leaving 11 bases between the germline ends. The DNA for the CDR3 is TGTGCCAGCAGCAGACACCTCGCCTACGAGCAGTACTTC. Encoded protein: CASSRHLAYEQYF.

This chain links TRBV11-2 with TRBJ1-3, with D maybe TRBD1 (6 bases). The CDR3 runs to 15 residues. Germline lookup yields CDR1 SGHAT and CDR2 FQNNGV. Trimming took off 6 bases at V and 4 bases at J, with 16 bases between the two ends. CDR3 sequence (DNA): TGTGCCAGCAGTGACATCAGGGGAAGGGGAAACACCATATATTTT. Residues: CASSDIRGRGNTIYF.

J is TRBJ2-3 and V is TRBV7-2; TRBD2 matches at 15 bases. The CDR3 totals 18 residues. The germline V gene has CDR1 SGHTA and CDR2 FQGNSA. The J segment lost 4 bases and the V segment lost 5 bases, leaving 10 bases of the junction unmatched. The CDR3 here is CASSPIPGLAGGSDTQYF. CDR3 sequence (DNA): TGTGCCAGCAGCCCAATTCCCGGACTAGCGGGAGGGTCAGATACGCAGTATTTT.

The chain's CDR3 is CASSSGLSYNEQFF. The CDR3 nucleotides read TGTGCCAGCAGTTCTGGGCTTTCCTACAATGAGCAGTTCTTC. This chain uses TRBV7-9 with TRBJ2-1; D uncertain. The V end lost 6 bases, the J end lost 1 base, and 10 bases lay between the germline ends. The CDR3 covers 14 residues. Germline-derived CDR1 and CDR2 are SEHNR and FQNEAQ (reference sequence).

V is TRBV7-6 and J is TRBJ2-2; D is possibly TRBD1 (6 bases). Trimming stripped 1 base from V and 2 bases from J, with 14 bases between. The CDR3 has 17 amino acids. The V gene's germline CDR1 is SGHVS and CDR2 FNYEAQ. The CDR3 sequence: CASSLGGGSLNTGELFF. CDR3 DNA: TGTGCCAGCAGCTTAGGAGGGGGTAGCCTCAACACCGGGGAGCTGTTTTTT. Looking up the rest from reference TRBV7-6 and TRBJ2-2 gives the full variable domain: GAGVSQSPRYKVTKRGQDVALRCDPISGHVSLYWYRQALGQGPEFLTYFNYEAQQDKSGLPNDRFSAERPEGSISTLTIQRTEQRDSAMYRCASSLGGGSLNTGELFFGEGSRLTVL.

This clone was detected only once. The chain employs TRBV5-1 and TRBJ1-2, with D uncertain. The CDR3 is 11 residues long. Trimming removed 0 bases from V and 11 bases from J, with 8 bases in between. Per germline, CDR1 SGHRS and CDR2 YFSETQ. CDR3 in DNA: TGCGCCAGCAGCTTGGACGGGAAGTACACCTTC. It yields the protein CASSLDGKYTF.

This clone was detected once. The gene calls are TRBV5-4 and TRBJ2-2, with D uncertain. From germline, CDR1 is SGHNT and CDR2 YYREEE (reference sequence). V lost 0 bases to trimming and J lost 2 bases, with 5 bases between them. This CDR3 is built from 14 residues. The CDR3 is CASSLDSNTGELFF. The CDR3, as DNA: TGTGCCAGCAGCTTGGACAGCAACACCGGGGAGCTGTTTTTT.

The chain links TRBV11-3 to TRBJ2-7; 10 bases are a match to TRBD2. V lost 5 bases to trimming and J lost 3 bases; unmatched junction nucleotides: 10. This CDR3 comprises 16 residues. CDR1 is SGHNT, CDR2 YENEEA, per germline. CDR3 sequence (DNA): TGTGCCAGCAGCCCGACCACTAGCGGGAATAACTACGAGCAGTACTTC. This codes for CASSPTTSGNNYEQYF.

The DNA for the CDR3 is TGTGCCAGCAGCGTAGTCCCTTTGGCGGGAGAGGGCAATGAGCAGTTCTTC. Its protein product is CASSVVPLAGEGNEQFF. The chain is built from TRBV9 and TRBJ2-1, with TRBD2 matching 7 bases. This CDR3 region has 17 residues. V was clipped by 0 bases and J by 6 bases; unmatched bases: 12. Looked up from germline, CDR1 is SGDLS and CDR2 is YYNGEE.

The rearrangement joins TRBV10-3 to TRBJ2-3, with 11 bases matching TRBD2. CDR1 and CDR2 (germline): ENHRY, SYGVKD. The V and J ends lost 6 bases and 2 bases, in that order; junction bases with no gene match: 7. This CDR3 region has 16 residues. The CDR3 nucleotides read TGTGCCATCAGGATACGGACTAGCGGGTTCACAGATACGCAGTATTTT. This sequence encodes CAIRIRTSGFTDTQYF.

This clone was observed a single time. V gene TRBV19 combines with J gene TRBJ1-1; D call uncertain. CDR1 LNHDA and CDR2 SQIVND come from the germline V gene (reference sequence). Between the trimmed V and J ends, which lost 8 bases and 0 bases, there was a span of 4 bases. This CDR3 spans 11 amino acids. CDR3 residues: CASRLNTEAFF. Here the CDR3 DNA reads TGTGCCAGTCGTTTGAACACTGAAGCTTTCTTT.

The sample holds one count of this clone. The genes are TRBV28 and TRBJ1-4, with TRBD1 as a possible D gene (5 bases). The ends were cut back, 3 bases at V and 8 bases at J, with 16 bases in the middle. This CDR3 region has 15 residues. Germline CDR1 MDHEN, CDR2 SYDVKM. The CDR3, as DNA: TGTGCCAGCAGTTTGGGGGGAGGGGTGGTCGAAAAACTGTTTTTT. This encodes CASSLGGGVVEKLFF.

The chain has TRBV14 and TRBJ2-5, with a possible D match to TRBD2 (6 bases). CDR3 length equals 14 residues. Between the trimmed V and J ends, which lost 4 bases and 4 bases, there was a span of 13 bases. Germline lookup yields CDR1 SGHDN and CDR2 FVKESK. In DNA form, the CDR3 reads TGTGCCAGCAGCCCCCATCTGGGGGGAGAGACCCAGTACTTC. Protein: CASSPHLGGETQYF. Supplemented by reference TRBV14 and TRBJ2-5, the full variable domain reads EAGVTQFPSHSVIEKGQTVTLRCDPISGHDNLYWYRRVMGKEIKFLLHFVKESKQDESGMPNNRFLAERTGGTYSTLKVQPAELEDSGVYFCASSPHLGGETQYFGPGTRLLVL.

This chain connects TRBV9 to TRBJ2-5; D is uncertain. V shed 0 bases and J shed 2 bases, with 8 bases lying between them. Germline CDR1 SGDLS, CDR2 YYNGEE. The CDR3 is made up of 14 amino acids. CDR3 in DNA: TGTGCCAGCAGCGTAGGGCCAATACAAGAGACCCAGTACTTC. Translated, it gives CASSVGPIQETQYF. Using reference TRBV9 and TRBJ2-5 for the parts outside the CDR3, the full variable domain is DSGVTQTPKHLITATGQRVTLRCSPRSGDLSVYWYQQSLDQGLQFLIQYYNGEERAKGNILERFSAQQFPDLHSELNLSSLELGDSALYFCASSVGPIQETQYFGPGTRLLVL.

The chain links TRBV5-1 to TRBJ2-1; 10 bases are a match to TRBD2. The germline CDR1 and CDR2 sequences are SGHRS and YFSETQ. Trimming at V came to 4 bases and at J to 5 bases, leaving 3 bases not matched to a gene. The CDR3 loop spans 14 amino acids. DNA for the CDR3: TGCGCCAGCAGCATCACTAGCGGGAACAATGAGCAGTTCTTC. Its protein product is CASSITSGNNEQFF.

The chain joins TRBV2 to TRBJ2-1, with 10 positions matching TRBD2. The CDR3 covers 17 residues. Per germline, CDR1 SNHLY and CDR2 FYNNEI. Trimming removed 4 bases from V and 0 bases from J; junction bases left unmatched: 6. CDR3 nucleotides: TGTGCCAGCAGTGTCGAACTAGCGGGAAGCTCCTACAATGAGCAGTTCTTC. Translated, it gives CASSVELAGSSYNEQFF.

The gene calls are TRBV7-9 and TRBJ2-7, with 14 bases lining up with TRBD2. CDR1 and CDR2 from the germline V gene are SEHNR and FQNEAQ (reference sequence). V trimming: 5 bases; J trimming: 7 bases; junction bases outside the gene matches: 7. This CDR3 comprises 15 residues. CDR3 protein: CASSQGLAGAMEQYF. In DNA, the CDR3 is TGTGCCAGCAGCCAGGGACTAGCGGGAGCTATGGAGCAGTACTTC.

This sequence joins TRBV11-2 and TRBJ2-7; 9 bases are a match to TRBD1. CDR3 length: 17 amino acids. The V segment lost 1 base and the J segment 4 bases; nucleotides outside the gene matches: 11. Germline lookup yields CDR1 SGHAT and CDR2 FQNNGV. The CDR3 loop reads CASSLGSGTGTYYEQYF. In DNA, the CDR3 is TGTGCCAGCAGCTTAGGGTCGGGGACAGGGACCTATTACGAGCAGTACTTC.

This chain links TRBV19 with TRBJ2-7, with 10 bases aligning to TRBD2. J gave up 1 base and V 6 bases, and 9 bases lay outside the gene matches. Germline V gene data show CDR1 as LNHDA and CDR2 as SQIVND (reference sequence). CDR3 length: 16 amino acids. In DNA form, the CDR3 reads TGTGCCAGTAGCGGGGCTACTAGCGGGGAGTCCTACGAGCAGTACTTC. Residues: CASSGATSGESYEQYF.

A single count supports this clone. V is TRBV9 and J is TRBJ2-2; 7 bases line up with TRBD2. The CDR3 covers 16 residues. Per the germline V gene, CDR1 is SGDLS and CDR2 is YYNGEE. J lost 4 bases, V lost 4 bases, and 10 bases had no gene match. The CDR3 sequence: CASSPRVAGLTGELFF. CDR3 nucleotides: TGTGCCAGCAGCCCACGGGTAGCGGGCCTCACCGGGGAGCTGTTTTTT. Using reference TRBV9 and TRBJ2-2 for the parts outside the CDR3, the full variable domain is DSGVTQTPKHLITATGQRVTLRCSPRSGDLSVYWYQQSLDQGLQFLIQYYNGEERAKGNILERFSAQQFPDLHSELNLSSLELGDSALYFCASSPRVAGLTGELFFGEGSRLTVL.

This clone was counted once. This rearrangement joins TRBV19 to TRBJ1-1; the D gene is possibly TRBD1 (5 bases). Germline CDR1 reads LNHDA; CDR2 reads SQIVND (reference sequence). The CDR3 is 13 residues long. Trimming removed 10 bases from V and 0 bases from J, with 12 bases in between. As DNA, the CDR3 is TGTGCCACCCAAGACAGAATGAACACTGAAGCTTTCTTT. Protein: CATQDRMNTEAFF.

The gene calls are TRBV5-1 and TRBJ1-1; D unclear. The germline V gene has CDR1 SGHRS and CDR2 YFSETQ. This CDR3 has 14 amino acids. The ends were cut back, 3 bases at V and 1 base at J, with 10 bases in the middle. The CDR3 loop reads CASSSSGKNTEAFF. Here the CDR3 DNA reads TGCGCCAGCAGCTCATCCGGGAAGAACACTGAAGCTTTCTTT.

J is TRBJ1-1 and V is TRBV29-1; tentatively, D is TRBD1 (6 bases). The CDR3 extends over 13 amino acids. Trimming pared 6 bases from V and 3 bases from J, leaving 14 bases between. CDR1 and CDR2 (germline): SQVTM, ANQGSEA. DNA of the CDR3: TGCAGCGTGTACAGGGAGATTTACACTGAAGCTTTCTTT. It translates to CSVYREIYTEAFF.

The V and J genes are TRBV18 and TRBJ2-3, with 8 bases matching TRBD2. In germline, CDR1 is KGHSH, CDR2 LQKENI. V trimming: 6 bases; J trimming: 2 bases; junction bases outside the gene matches: 10. CDR3 length: 16 amino acids. The CDR3: CASSAGTRQNTDTQYF. The CDR3 DNA follows: TGTGCCAGCTCGGCCGGGACTAGACAAAACACAGATACGCAGTATTTT.

In the case of this clone: Distinct nucleotide sequences in the sample also encode this CDR3. The chain uses TRBV15 and TRBJ1-3; D not certain. Germline V gene sequence: CDR1 LNHNV, CDR2 YYDKDF (reference sequence). The CDR3 is 13 amino acids. The V and J ends lost 0 bases and 4 bases respectively, with 4 bases between them. The CDR3 DNA reads TGTGCCACCAGCAGAGATCGGGGAAACACCATATATTTT. Translating it yields CATSRDRGNTIYF.

On this clone: The sample carries other DNA sequences with the same CDR3. The chain recombines TRBV7-3 with TRBJ2-3, with 9 bases identical to TRBD2. Germline values: CDR1 SGHTA, CDR2 FQGTGA. Germline trimming cut 4 bases from V and 2 bases from J; bases unmatched to any gene: 1. The CDR3 runs 14 residues. The CDR3 DNA reads as TGTGCCAGCAGCTCGGGACTAGCCACAGATACGCAGTATTTT. Its protein product is CASSSGLATDTQYF.

V is TRBV7-3 and J is TRBJ1-1, with D possibly matching TRBD1 (5 bases). Trimming pared 5 bases from V and 1 base from J, leaving 8 bases between. Germline CDR1 and CDR2: SGHTA and FQGTGA. CDR3 size: 13 residues. CDR3 sequence reads: CASSRQQNTEAFF. The DNA for the CDR3 is TGTGCCAGCAGCCGACAGCAGAACACTGAAGCTTTCTTT. The full variable domain, with the rest looked up from reference TRBV7-3 and TRBJ1-1, is GAGVSQTPSNKVTEKGKYVELRCDPISGHTALYWYRQSLGQGPEFLIYFQGTGAADDSGLPNDRFFAVRPEGSVSTLKIQRTERGDSAVYLCASSRQQNTEAFFGQGTRLTVV.

This chain links TRBV4-1 with TRBJ2-1; the match to TRBD2 covers 9 bases. Germline V CDR1 and CDR2: MGHRA, YSYEKL. J lost 9 bases, V lost 0 bases, and 15 bases had no gene match. The CDR3 spans 18 residues. The CDR3 spells CASSQDQPHSGRFVEQFF. As DNA, the CDR3 is TGCGCCAGCAGCCAAGATCAGCCCCACAGCGGGAGGTTTGTTGAGCAGTTCTTC.

The J gene is TRBJ2-3, the V gene TRBV5-1; 7 bases line up with TRBD2. Per germline, CDR1 SGHRS and CDR2 YFSETQ. The CDR3 contains 16 residues. V dropped 2 bases and J dropped 0; count of bases not matched to a gene: 6. The CDR3 coding sequence is TGCGCCAGCAGCTTACTAGCGACGACTAGCACAGATACGCAGTATTTT. It encodes CASSLLATTSTDTQYF.

V usage is TRBV7-9 and J usage is TRBJ1-4; no clear D. Per germline, CDR1 SEHNR and CDR2 FQNEAQ (reference sequence). This CDR3 spans 14 amino acids. The V end was cut by 5 bases, the J end by 8 bases, with 15 bases between. As DNA, the CDR3 is TGTGCCAGCAGCCGTACAGTGACATGGGAAAAACTGTTTTTT. Translating gives CASSRTVTWEKLFF.